The sequence of this T cell receptor beta chain was determined in a study of control samples from healthy donors and cancer patients. Sequenced by immunoSEQ multiplex PCR; TCRdb stores in-frame clones only, minus some. The sample holds over 100,000 clones, 80% to 95% seen once. Germline V gene sequence: CDR1 SGHAT, CDR2 FQNNGV. The length of the CDR3 is 14 residues. Deletions cut 5 bases from V and 0 bases from J, with 11 bases between. The chain recombines TRBV11-2 with TRBJ2-7; tentative D call: TRBD2 (5 bases). Material: blood. This sequence originates from a woman aged 50 to 65 in good health. The CDR3 sequence: CASSPGVFSYEQYF. CDR3 in DNA: TGTGCCAGCAGCCCCGGGGTGTTCTCCTACGAGCAGTACTTC.